This TCR beta chain was documented in a study of blood T cell repertoires in COVID-19. The CDR3 extends over 13 amino acids. The V and J ends lost 9 bases and 8 bases, in that order; junction bases with no gene match: 13. Germline CDR1 SNHLY, CDR2 FYNNEI. Under the authors' procedure: It was from reference gene primer amplification that nucleated cell counts were estimated. Some clones are missing from TCRdb's copy, which holds only in-frame ones; the method was immunoSEQ multiplex PCR. V, J and clone size derive from that table, while D and trimming were established from the DNA sequence. The sample carries about 260,000 clones, around 86% recorded once.

Sequenced material: peripheral blood. The V and J genes are TRBV2 and TRBJ2-7, with TRBD1 identical over 7 bases. This receptor was obtained from a woman aged 40 to 50 who had recovered from COVID-19. CDR3 DNA: TGTGCCAGTGTCCGGGACAGATTTCTTCAGCAGTACTTC. Translated: CASVRDRFLQQYF.